These T cell receptor beta chains were read from a single sample in a study of monozygotic twins with cystic fibrosis. TCRdb keeps only in-frame clones here, not all; method: immunoSEQ multiplex PCR. The data contain under 20,000 clones, roughly nine tenths of them singletons. Source material: blood. These TCRs come from a girl aged 2-10 years with cystic fibrosis. The CDR3 runs from the conserved cysteine through the conserved F or W. The D gene is left open where the match is weak. The size of a clone is reported for some rows only, either as once, few or many, or as a class for expanded clones.

TRBJ1-5 TRBV7-6 NA NA CASSSGPRGNQPQHF TGTGCCAGCAGCTCCGGACCAAGGGGCAATCAGCCCCAGCATTTT
TRBJ1-3 TRBV30 NA NA CAWSVGLLGFTGNTIYF TGTGCCTGGAGTGTAGGGTTGCTGGGGTTCACTGGAAACACCATATATTTT
TRBJ2-2 TRBV18 NA NA CASSLTGPQGEVNTGELFF TGTGCCAGCTCACTAACCGGACCCCAGGGGGAGGTGAACACCGGGGAGCTGTTTTTT
TRBJ1-1 TRBV7-9 NA NA CASSLRTASPNTEAFF TGTGCCAGCAGCTTAAGGACGGCATCCCCCAACACTGAAGCTTTCTTT
TRBJ1-5 TRBV7-8 NA TRBD1 CASSLDRGHQPQHF TGTGCCAGCAGTCTCGACAGGGGGCACCAGCCCCAGCATTTT
TRBJ2-5 TRBV11-2 NA TRBD2 CASSFERGIETQYF TGTGCCAGCAGCTTTGAGCGGGGGATAGAGACCCAGTACTTC
TRBJ1-4 TRBV7-9 NA TRBD1 CASSSPSGTGGEKLFF TGTGCCAGCAGCTCCCCGTCAGGGACAGGGGGAGAAAAACTGTTTTTT
TRBJ2-2 TRBV9 NA NA CASSVWGTGELFF TGTGCCAGCAGCGTATGGGGCACCGGGGAGCTGTTTTTT
TRBJ1-2 TRBV9 NA NA CASSPGSGPLRGYTF TGTGCCAGCAGCCCGGGGTCAGGGCCGCTCCGGGGCTACACCTTC
TRBJ2-1 TRBV7-9 NA TRBD2 CASSSQLAGGPDEQFF TGTGCCAGCAGCTCCCAACTAGCGGGAGGGCCCGATGAGCAGTTCTTC
TRBJ1-5 TRBV7-2 NA NA CASSLTGDQPQHF TGTGCCAGCAGCCTAACGGGGGATCAGCCCCAGCATTTT
TRBJ2-3 TRBV10-1 NA TRBD2 CASSDGLAGIGTDTQYF TGCGCCAGCAGTGACGGGCTAGCGGGGATAGGAACAGATACGCAGTATTTT
TRBJ2-2 TRBV7-8 NA TRBD1 CASSLGQGVTGELFF TGTGCCAGCAGCCTAGGACAGGGCGTAACCGGGGAGCTGTTTTTT
TRBJ2-3 TRBV27 NA NA CASRSGFTDTQYF TGTGCCAGCAGATCAGGGTTCACAGATACGCAGTATTTT
TRBJ2-5 TRBV5-4 NA NA CASSLGGGSFETQYF TGTGCCAGCAGCTTGGGAGGAGGGTCTTTTGAGACCCAGTACTTC
TRBJ1-3 TRBV7-9 NA TRBD1 CASSQGGKVNTIYF TGTGCCAGCAGTCAGGGGGGGAAGGTAAACACCATATATTTT
TRBJ2-1 TRBV27 NA NA CASSFSVSNEQFF TGTGCCAGCAGTTTTTCAGTTTCCAATGAGCAGTTCTTC
TRBJ1-6 TRBV6-5 NA NA CASSYSWQPLRGTLHF TGTGCCAGCAGTTACTCGTGGCAGCCGCTCCGGGGGACCCTCCACTTT
TRBJ1-2 TRBV28 NA NA CASSLRGRAYTF TGTGCCAGCAGTTTACGCGGACGGGCCTACACCTTC
TRBJ1-1 TRBV11-2 NA TRBD1 CASSNIRGSITEAFF TGTGCCAGCAGCAACATCAGGGGGTCAATTACAGAAGCTTTCTTT
TRBJ2-1 TRBV11-3 NA NA CASSSKGPRTYNEQFF TGTGCCAGCAGCTCCAAGGGACCAAGGACCTACAATGAGCAGTTCTTC
TRBJ2-1 TRBV7-9 NA NA CASSLPLGGDGYNEQFF TGTGCCAGCAGCTTACCCTTAGGGGGGGATGGGTACAATGAGCAGTTCTTC
TRBJ2-7 TRBV10-3 NA TRBD2 CAIGLAGANEQYF TGTGCCATAGGACTAGCGGGGGCTAACGAGCAGTACTTC
TRBJ1-4 TRBV9 NA NA CASSVGGREDEKLFF TGTGCCAGCAGCGTAGGCGGCAGGGAGGATGAAAAACTGTTTTTT
TRBJ1-1 TRBV7-2 NA NA CASSSGVRNTEAFF TGTGCCAGCAGCTCAGGAGTCCGGAACACTGAAGCTTTCTTT
TRBJ1-6 TRBV6-1 NA NA CASSEGFGRSSYNSPLHF TGTGCCAGCAGTGAAGGGTTCGGCCGCAGCTCCTATAATTCACCCCTCCACTTT
TRBJ2-2 TRBV7-9 few NA CASSLAHGELFF TGTGCCAGCAGCTTAGCCCACGGGGAGCTGTTTTTT
TRBJ1-2 TRBV30 NA NA CAWSRPRDGNYGYTF TGTGCCTGGAGTCGACCAAGGGACGGGAACTATGGCTACACCTTC
TRBJ1-6 TRBV4-3 NA TRBD1 CASSQRDRESPLHF TGCGCCAGCAGCCAAAGGGACAGGGAATCACCCCTCCACTTT
TRBJ1-3 TRBV27 NA TRBD1 CASSLSSPGQGQFGNTIYF TGTGCCAGCAGTTTATCATCCCCGGGACAGGGACAATTCGGAAACACCATATATTTT
TRBJ1-1 TRBV4-3 NA NA CASSQDQVNTEAFF TGCGCCAGCAGCCAAGATCAAGTAAACACTGAAGCTTTCTTT
TRBJ1-1 TRBV28 NA NA CASSLGSYFETEAFF TGTGCCAGCAGTTTAGGTTCGTATTTCGAGACTGAAGCTTTCTTT
TRBJ1-4 TRBV7-9 NA NA CASSLAQTGLNEKLFF TGTGCCAGCAGCTTAGCCCAAACAGGGTTGAATGAAAAACTGTTTTTT
TRBJ1-4 TRBV14 NA NA CASSQDVTDWYRSNEKLFF TGTGCCAGCAGCCAAGATGTAACAGATTGGTACCGGTCTAATGAAAAACTGTTTTTT
TRBJ2-1 TRBV6-4 NA TRBD2 CASSRTSEGEQFF TGTGCCAGCAGTCGTACTAGCGAAGGTGAGCAGTTCTTC
TRBJ1-4 TRBV6-6 once NA CASSYSERSNEKLFF TGTGCCAGCAGTTACTCGGAACGTTCTAATGAAAAACTGTTTTTT
TRBJ2-6 TRBV5-4 NA TRBD1 CASSQPGQVLSGANVLTF TGTGCCAGCAGCCAACCGGGACAGGTCCTCTCTGGGGCCAACGTCCTGACTTTC
TRBJ2-7 TRBV28 NA NA CASSLTRGYEQYF TGTGCCAGCAGTTTAACGAGGGGTTACGAGCAGTACTTC
TRBJ1-1 TRBV29-1 few TRBD1 CSADGQGMGTEAFF TGCAGCGCTGACGGACAGGGAATGGGCACTGAAGCTTTCTTT
TRBJ1-1 TRBV5-6 NA NA CASSLMNTEAFF TGTGCCAGCAGCTTGATGAACACTGAAGCTTTCTTT
TRBJ1-2 TRBV10-3 once NA CATRRQELYGYTF TGTGCCACACGACGACAGGAACTCTATGGCTACACCTTC
TRBJ1-1 TRBV27 NA NA CASRMNTEAFF TGTGCCAGCAGAATGAACACTGAAGCTTTCTTT
TRBJ2-3 TRBV4-3 NA TRBD2 CASSERLAAGPSSTDTQYF TGCGCCAGCAGTGAACGTCTTGCAGCGGGACCCTCTAGCACAGATACGCAGTATTTT
TRBJ1-1 TRBV10-2 NA NA CASRIQGPPHNTEAFF TGCGCCAGCAGGATCCAGGGCCCCCCGCACAACACTGAAGCTTTCTTT
TRBJ1-3 TRBV19 once NA CASSISGNTIYF TGTGCCAGTAGTATCTCTGGAAACACCATATATTTT
TRBJ2-5 TRBV5-4 NA TRBD2 CASSLLRGGEETQYF TGTGCCAGCAGCTTGTTGCGGGGGGGCGAAGAGACCCAGTACTTC
TRBJ2-1 TRBV4-1 few NA CASSQDRASSQFF TGCGCCAGCAGCCAAGATAGGGCTAGCTCCCAGTTCTTC
TRBJ1-1 TRBV5-1 NA NA CASSVTGNTEAFF TGCGCCAGCAGTGTTACAGGTAACACTGAAGCTTTCTTT